Below are 3 T cell receptor beta chains sequenced from a single sample in a study of T cells in narcolepsy. Generated by immunoSEQ multiplex PCR, the TCRdb table keeps only in-frame clones and is missing some. The top ten hold approximately 1.2% of the sample, which has tens of thousands of clones, under 90% seen once. The sample consisted of CD45RA- memory CD4+ T cells from PBMCs. The receptors derive from a human donor with narcolepsy.

The chain uses TRBV19 and TRBJ1-3; TRBD1 agrees at 7 bases. Germline CDR1 and CDR2: LNHDA and SQIVND (reference sequence). This CDR3 comprises 14 residues. The ends lost 6 bases at V and 0 bases at J; junction bases unmatched: 2. CDR3 DNA sequence: TGTGCCAGTAGGGGGACAGCCTCTGGAAACACCATATATTTT. Translation gives CASRGTASGNTIYF.

CDR3 nucleotides: TGTGCCAGCAGCCCCCTCATGGGTAGCACAGATACGCAGTATTTT. As protein: CASSPLMGSTDTQYF. V usage is TRBV14 and J usage is TRBJ2-3; no clear D. This CDR3 has 15 amino acids. V lost 4 bases and J lost 0, with 11 bases in between. The germline V gene has CDR1 SGHDN and CDR2 FVKESK.

In this sample, this clone turned up a few times. A junction end diverges from the germline sequence, so it may reflect a read error. The CDR3 loop is CSVGEVLDF. As DNA, the CDR3 is TGCAGCGTTGGCGAAGTTCTCGACTTC. This sequence joins TRBV29-1 and TRBJ2-5; no clear D. Germline lookup yields CDR1 SQVTM and CDR2 ANQGSEA. CDR3 size: 9 residues.